The entry that follows covers one T cell receptor beta chain sequence. Its antigen is not identified. This sample was included in a study of shared clonotypes between healthy human individuals. Study summary: The people who gave samples were two women and three men aged 18 to 49. Used for every donor were three CD4 naive, three CD4 memory, two CD8 naive and one CD8 memory plate. Findings and caveats of the study: Non-shared clonotypes displayed generation probabilities falling below those of clonotypes present in all four donors.

TCRdb's table, derived via immunoSEQ multiplex PCR, lists solely in-frame clones and lacks some. The table records millions of clones, approximately 93% of them present only once. The CDR3 is 13 residues long. The germline V gene encodes CDR1 MDHEN and CDR2 SYDVKM. Trimming took 5 bases from V and 3 from J, leaving 10 bases between them. The genes are TRBV28 and TRBJ1-2; D ambiguous. This TCR was recovered from a man younger than 30 in good health. Some clones in this sample may be carry-over from other donors' samples. Sequenced input: naive CD4+ T cells from PBMCs. Subset specified: CD45RA+ positively selected. As DNA, the CDR3 is TGTGCCAGCAGTCAAAGGGCAGACTATGGCTACACCTTC. Encoded protein: CASSQRADYGYTF.